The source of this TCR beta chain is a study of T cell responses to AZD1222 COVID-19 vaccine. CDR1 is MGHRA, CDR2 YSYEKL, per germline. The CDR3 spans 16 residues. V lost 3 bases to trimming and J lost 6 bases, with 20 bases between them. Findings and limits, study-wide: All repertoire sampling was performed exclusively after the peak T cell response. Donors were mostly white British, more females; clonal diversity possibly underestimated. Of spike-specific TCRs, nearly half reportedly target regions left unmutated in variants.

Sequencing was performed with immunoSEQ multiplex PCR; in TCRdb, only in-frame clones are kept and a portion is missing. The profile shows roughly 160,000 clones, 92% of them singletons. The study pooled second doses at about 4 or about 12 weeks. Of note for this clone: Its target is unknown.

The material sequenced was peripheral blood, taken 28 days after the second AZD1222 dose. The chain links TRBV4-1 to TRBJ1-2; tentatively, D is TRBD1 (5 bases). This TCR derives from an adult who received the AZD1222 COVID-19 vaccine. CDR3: CASSQMTVTPGHGYTF. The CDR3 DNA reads TGCGCCAGCAGCCAGATGACAGTCACCCCGGGACATGGCTACACCTTC.